The 9 T cell receptor beta chains in this list originate from one sample, sequenced in a study of CD8 T cells in Susac syndrome. An amount of RNA that ranged from roughly 0.45 to 1 ug was reverse transcribed with random hexamers. MiXCR, run by TCRdb on the immunoSEQ multiplex PCR reads, gives a single entry per CDR3 protein. The data show some 150,000 distinct CDR3 sequences, with around 94% seen just once and 0.065% to 0.1% held by the top ten. The sample was CD4+ T cells from PBMCs. The source of these receptors is a human donor in good health.

The chain recombines TRBV30 with TRBJ1-3; the D gene is possibly TRBD1 (6 bases). V was pared by 4 bases and J by 4 bases, with 17 bases between. The CDR3 consists of 15 residues. Germline CDR1 is GTSNPN and CDR2 is SVGIG (reference sequence). The DNA of the CDR3 is TGTGCCTGGACTATACCGACCGGGACAGGAAACACCATATATTTT. Amino acid sequence: CAWTIPTGTGNTIYF.

The chain uses TRBV2 and TRBJ2-7; tentative D call: TRBD1 (6 bases). Trimming removed 7 bases from V and 4 bases from J, with 11 bases in between. Germline V CDR1 and CDR2: SNHLY, FYNNEI. The CDR3 sequence is 12 residues long. The CDR3 sequence: CASTTGWYEQYF. The DNA for the CDR3 is TGTGCCAGCACAACAGGGTGGTACGAGCAGTACTTC. Complete variable domain (other parts from reference TRBV2 and TRBJ2-7): EPEVTQTPSHQVTQMGQEVILRCVPISNHLYFYWYRQILGQKVEFLVSFYNNEISEKSEIFDDQFSVERPDGSNFTLKIRSTKLEDSAMYFCASTTGWYEQYFGPGTRLTVT.

The V gene is TRBV18, the J gene TRBJ2-5; tentative D call: TRBD2 (5 bases). The CDR3 sequence is 13 residues long. Germline assignment: CDR1 KGHSH and CDR2 LQKENI. Trimming cost V 6 bases and J 5 bases, with 13 bases left between them. The CDR3 nucleotides read TGTGCCAGCTCGGGCCCCTCGGGGGAGACCCAGTACTTC. This sequence encodes CASSGPSGETQYF.

J is TRBJ1-4 and V is TRBV12-3 or TRBV12-4; 8 bases are a match to TRBD1. V shed 5 bases, J shed 8 bases, and the junction held 10 bases outside the gene matches. This CDR3 region has 15 residues. Here the CDR3 DNA reads TGTGCCAGCAGTGACGGACAGGGTTTAGGGGAAAAACTGTTTTTT. It yields the protein CASSDGQGLGEKLFF.

The chain uses TRBV15 and TRBJ2-5, with D tentatively TRBD1 (5 bases). The CDR3 consists of 14 residues. Germline-derived CDR1 and CDR2 are LNHNV and YYDKDF (reference sequence). Trimming left V 3 bases short and J 2 bases short, with 10 bases between. The CDR3 DNA reads as TGTGCCACCAGCAGGGACAACACTCAAGAGACCCAGTACTTC. Translated, it gives CATSRDNTQETQYF.

The chain carries TRBV4-1 and TRBJ1-1; possible D gene TRBD1, 5 bases. Deletions cut 3 bases from V and 0 bases from J, with 8 bases between. This CDR3 is built from 14 residues. Germline V CDR1 and CDR2: MGHRA, YSYEKL. For the CDR3, the DNA is TGCGCCAGCAGCCAGGCAGGGTTGAACACTGAAGCTTTCTTT. Protein sequence: CASSQAGLNTEAFF.

The count of this clonotype is one. The V gene is TRBV4-2, the J gene TRBJ2-2; D is tentatively TRBD1 or TRBD2 (5 bases each). The germline V and J ends were trimmed by 2 bases and 6 bases, with 13 bases remaining between them. Germline V gene lookup returns CDR1 LGHNA and CDR2 YNFKEQ. CDR3 length: 15 residues. This CDR3 reads CASSQLVVGAGELFF. DNA for the CDR3: TGTGCCAGCAGCCAACTAGTGGTGGGGGCCGGGGAGCTGTTTTTT.

V and J are TRBV7-6 and TRBJ2-7; TRBD2 agrees at 12 bases. CDR1 and CDR2 (germline): SGHVS, FNYEAQ. V lost 5 bases, J lost 0 bases, and 2 bases stayed unmatched. This CDR3 contains 15 residues. CDR3 loop: CASSRLAGVSYEQYF. The CDR3 DNA reads as TGTGCCAGCAGCCGACTAGCGGGAGTCTCCTACGAGCAGTACTTC.

This chain joins TRBV29-1 and TRBJ1-3; no clear D. V was pared by 5 bases and J by 4 bases, with 21 bases between. The CDR3 is 16 residues long. Per germline, CDR1 SQVTM and CDR2 ANQGSEA. DNA for the CDR3: TGCAGCGTTTTGGAGATCCCAGGACCGGGGGGAAACACCATATATTTT. This sequence encodes CSVLEIPGPGGNTIYF.